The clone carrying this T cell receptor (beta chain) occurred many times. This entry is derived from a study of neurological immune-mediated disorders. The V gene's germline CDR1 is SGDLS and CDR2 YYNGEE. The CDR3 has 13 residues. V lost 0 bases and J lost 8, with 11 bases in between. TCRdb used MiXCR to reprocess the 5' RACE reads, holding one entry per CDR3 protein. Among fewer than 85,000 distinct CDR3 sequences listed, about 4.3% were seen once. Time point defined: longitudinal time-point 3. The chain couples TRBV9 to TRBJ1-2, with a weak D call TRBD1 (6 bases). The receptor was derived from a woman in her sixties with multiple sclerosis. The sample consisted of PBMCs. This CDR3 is CASSVEGGRGYTF. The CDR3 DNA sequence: TGTGCCAGCAGCGTAGAAGGGGGAAGGGGCTACACCTTC.